This TCR beta chain was profiled in a study of T cell changes during pregnancy in multiple sclerosis. The CDR3 spans 14 residues. Germline V gives CDR1 MNHNS, CDR2 SASEGT. Trimming removed 0 bases at V and 4 bases at J, with 10 bases between. Repertoires were generated with immunoSEQ multiplex PCR, while TCRdb's copy carries only in-frame clones and drops some. There are some 90,000 clones in the sample; about 92% occur only once, and 1.5% lies in the top ten. This clone was found once. The TCR comes from a female donor with multiple sclerosis, enrolled in a pregnancy study. V usage is TRBV6-1 and J usage is TRBJ2-7; possible D gene TRBD1, 5 bases. The sequencing used peripheral blood, collected in the first trimester of pregnancy. Here the CDR3 reads CASSEAARAYEQYF. DNA for the CDR3: TGTGCCAGCAGTGAAGCCGCCAGGGCGTACGAGCAGTACTTC.